The clone carrying this TCR beta chain was detected ten times or more. Each CDR3 protein gets one entry after TCRdb re-called the RT-PCR reads with MiXCR. The data hold 800,000 to 1,000,000 distinct CDR3 sequences, with roughly 18% observed a single time. Per the germline V gene, CDR1 is SQVTM and CDR2 is ANQGSEA. The CDR3 consists of 14 residues. V dropped 2 bases and J dropped 0 bases, with 11 bases sitting between them. The data derive from a study of patients and donors after allogeneic stem cell transplantation. V usage is TRBV29-1 and J usage is TRBJ2-7; tentative D call: TRBD1 (6 bases). Sequences were obtained from blood, either unsorted or a sorted T cell fraction (not recorded which). This clonotype was sampled from a human donor who was either an allogeneic HSCT recipient or a stem cell or donor lymphocyte infusion donor (not recorded which). It is not recorded whose cells these are; they may come from a transplant donor. The CDR3 nucleotides are TGCAGCGTTGAATACGGACAGTCCTCCTACGAGCAGTACTTC. It yields the protein CSVEYGQSSYEQYF.